This T cell receptor (beta chain) originates from a study of shared clonotypes between healthy human individuals. The study's findings and limits: In having few donors, the study represented limited genetic and exposure-history diversity. As a rule, naive subsets had a larger estimated richness than memory subsets.

The study drew its donors from healthy HIV-negative adults without recent acute infections or vaccinations. The CDR3 spans 15 residues. Trimming removed 4 bases at V and 2 bases at J, with 16 bases between. The germline gives CDR1 SGHNT, CDR2 YYREEE (reference sequence). The protocol was immunoSEQ multiplex PCR, while the TCRdb copy is restricted to in-frame clones and leaves out a portion. The sample gives over a million clones, approximately 80% of which show up once; roughly 0.56% is in the top ten. The sample holds many counts of this clone. Its target is unknown. This TCR came from a man in his late teens or twenties in good health. Some clones in this sample may be carry-over from other donors' samples. The chain links TRBV5-4 to TRBJ2-7; D is perhaps TRBD1 or TRBD2 (6 bases each). The sample comprised memory CD4+ T cells from PBMCs. Subset given: CD45RA-negative fraction. In DNA, the CDR3 is TGTGCCAGCAGCCCTACCCCGGGGGCAACCTACGAGCAGTACTTC. It specifies CASSPTPGATYEQYF.